This T cell receptor beta chain was sequenced for a study of T-cell reconstitution after alpha-beta-depleted transplantation in children. Researchers prepared the TCRbeta library using unique molecular identifiers, the study reports. TCRdb reanalysed the PCR reads using MiXCR and keeps one entry per CDR3 protein. The sample holds hundreds of thousands of distinct CDR3 sequences, about 12% seen once. Study-level points and caveats: Reports say that about two months after transplant, the alpha-beta T cells came out of several hundred graft clones that had expanded. In some patients, recipient T cells and intrathymic progenitors surviving conditioning explained high day-60 diversity. A year had passed since transplant, and T-cell counts and diversity by then came mostly from newly produced T cells.

CDR3 length equals 15 residues. V lost 4 bases, J lost 2 bases, and 13 bases lay in between. Germline CDR1 reads SGHVS; CDR2 reads FQNEAQ. A word on this clonotype: Its antigen is as yet unknown.

The chain employs TRBV7-8 and TRBJ2-3, with D possibly TRBD2 on 5 matching bases. This sequence was found in a girl aged 2-15 years with congenital amegakaryocytic thrombocytopenia, due to receive a stem cell transplant. The sample consisted of PBMCs, taken before TCRalphabeta/CD19-depleted stem cell transplant. CDR3 DNA: TGTGCCAGCAGCTCCGGACTCAGTGACACAGATACGCAGTATTTT. It codes for CASSSGLSDTDTQYF.